Listed below are T cell receptor beta chains from one sample, sequenced in a study of blood T cell repertoires in COVID-19. TCRdb's table, derived via immunoSEQ multiplex PCR, lists solely in-frame clones and lacks some. Among more than 200,000 clones listed, roughly nine tenths were seen once. Sequenced sample: peripheral blood. The source of these receptors is a woman in her forties or fifties with acute or convalescent COVID-19. CDR3s leave out the opening cysteine and the closing phenylalanine or tryptophan. Each record gives: CDR3 protein, J gene, V gene.

ASSFQGWTEAF TRBJ1-1 TRBV7-3
AIRDRNTEAF TRBJ1-1 TRBV10-3
ASSLGVAWN TRBJ2-7 TRBV5-6
ASSPTPDRRSTGELF TRBJ2-2 TRBV18
SARKGGTQNF TRBJ1-1 TRBV29-1
ASSLALLAGNFNEQF TRBJ2-1 TRBV11-2
ASSQLPGAVEAF TRBJ1-1 TRBV4-1
ASSSEGQGANQPQH TRBJ1-5 TRBV6-5
ASSERRGQEAF TRBJ1-1 TRBV25-1
ASSGSGAAGETQY TRBJ2-5 TRBV7-7
ASRPGLADYNEQF TRBJ2-1 TRBV27
AISESGQKETQY TRBJ2-5 TRBV10-3
ASSLTVEGQGTGFRTPLH TRBJ1-6 TRBV5-5
ASSLGRAGELF TRBJ1-1 TRBV11-1
ASRKGLAGALYEQY TRBJ2-7 TRBV21-1
ASSLNSDSNQPQH TRBJ1-5 TRBV5-1
ASSQELKNTIYNEQF TRBJ2-1 TRBV4-1
ASSQASGGAYEQF TRBJ2-1 TRBV3-1/TRBV3-2
ASRPQGAGNYGYT TRBJ1-2 TRBV6-5
ATKGYGELF TRBJ2-2 TRBV6-5
ASSVVAGATDTQY TRBJ2-3 TRBV9
ASSLTPGEGNTIY - TRBV7-2
ASSEPGYTDTQY TRBJ2-3 TRBV6-1